Below, 7 T cell receptor beta chains from the same sample are listed, as sequenced in a study of technical replicates of blood from several donors. Profiling relied on immunoSEQ multiplex PCR, and the TCRdb table lists in-frame clones only, not all of them. In the table there are about 70,000 clones, about 89% of which are singletons. The sample consisted of PBMCs. The receptors stem from a human donor in good health. Some clones in this sample may be carry-over from other donors' samples.

This chain connects TRBV9 to TRBJ2-3, with 9 bases lining up with TRBD1. Germline trimming cut 3 bases from V and 3 bases from J; bases unmatched to any gene: 5. Germline-derived CDR1 and CDR2 are SGDLS and YYNGEE. This CDR3 spans 15 amino acids. CDR3 loop: CASSARTGETDTQYF. In DNA, the CDR3 is TGTGCCAGCAGCGCCCGGACAGGGGAGACAGATACGCAGTATTTT.

The CDR3 protein is CASSFRDISYEQYF. The CDR3, as DNA: TGTGCCAGCAGCTTTCGGGACATCTCCTACGAGCAGTACTTC. This chain joins TRBV7-2 and TRBJ2-7; a possible D gene is TRBD1 (6 bases). CDR3 length: 14 amino acids. The V gene's germline CDR1 is SGHTA and CDR2 FQGNSA. The V gene lost 3 bases and the J gene lost 0 bases, with 9 bases spanning the gap.

This chain joins TRBV19 and TRBJ2-5; 9 nucleotides align to TRBD1. Germline-derived CDR1 and CDR2 are LNHDA and SQIVND (reference sequence). This CDR3 contains 14 residues. The ends lost 4 bases at V and 5 bases at J; junction bases unmatched: 5. CDR3 residues: CASSTRDRAETQYF. CDR3 bases: TGTGCCAGTAGTACACGGGACAGGGCTGAGACCCAGTACTTC.

The CDR3 loop is CASSEQGAGQPQHF. The CDR3 nucleotides read TGTGCCAGCAGTGAACAGGGGGCTGGTCAGCCCCAGCATTTT. The genes are TRBV6-1 and TRBJ1-5, with 8 bases identical to TRBD1. The length of the CDR3 is 14 residues. J was trimmed by 6 bases and V by 2 bases; bases with no gene match: 3. The germline gives CDR1 MNHNS, CDR2 SASEGT.

CDR3 nucleotide sequence: TGTGCCAGCAGTGAAAGAGCGGGTAGCGGGGGCACAGATACGCAGTATTTT. It yields the protein CASSERAGSGGTDTQYF. The genes are TRBV6-1 and TRBJ2-3; 8 bases fit TRBD2. CDR1 is MNHNS, CDR2 SASEGT, per germline. The ends lost 2 bases at V and 1 base at J; junction bases unmatched: 8. The CDR3 sequence is 17 residues long.

The gene calls are TRBV5-6 and TRBJ1-5; 10 nucleotides agree with TRBD1. Germline lookup yields CDR1 SGHDT and CDR2 YYEEEE. CDR3 size: 14 residues. The junction had 0 bases not matched to a gene; V was cut back by 0 bases and J by 6 bases. CDR3 bases: TGTGCCAGCAGCTTGGGACAGGGGGCTCAGCCCCAGCATTTT. Amino acid sequence: CASSLGQGAQPQHF.

This chain uses TRBV4-1 with TRBJ2-7; 7 nucleotides align to TRBD1. The CDR3 is made up of 15 amino acids. The germline V gene has CDR1 MGHRA and CDR2 YSYEKL. V shed 0 bases and J 2 bases; nucleotides not matched to a gene: 4. CDR3 DNA: TGCGCCAGCAGCCAAGATCCACAGGGGACCTACGAGCAGTACTTC. This sequence encodes CASSQDPQGTYEQYF.